Below, 18 T cell receptor beta chains from the same sample are listed, as sequenced in a study of shared clonotypes between healthy human individuals. Here immunoSEQ multiplex PCR was the method, and the copy in TCRdb shows in-frame clones only, minus some. The sample lists approximately 980,000 clones; around three quarters were seen once. The specimen sequenced was memory CD4+ T cells sorted from blood. Sample subset: CD45RA-negative fraction. These receptors all stem from a man aged 18-30 years in good health.

The gene calls are TRBV5-4 and TRBJ2-7; D unresolved. Germline V gene lookup returns CDR1 SGHNT and CDR2 YYREEE (reference sequence). This CDR3 spans 13 amino acids. Trimming left V 4 bases short and J 2 bases short, with 10 bases between. The CDR3 sequence is CASSQIGTYEQYF. The CDR3 region has the DNA TGTGCCAGCAGCCAGATCGGTACCTACGAGCAGTACTTC.

V and J are TRBV28 and TRBJ1-4, with no clear D. V was shortened by 6 bases and J by 8 bases, with 13 bases between the two germline ends. Germline loops: CDR1 MDHEN, CDR2 SYDVKM. This CDR3 contains 13 residues. The CDR3, as DNA: TGTGCCAGCAGGGCAGACTTAACGGAAAAACTGTTTTTT. This codes for CASRADLTEKLFF.

Concerning this clone itself: Distinct nucleotide sequences in the sample also encode this CDR3. The chain has TRBV30 and TRBJ1-5; D is perhaps TRBD1 (5 bases). The CDR3 is 13 residues long. The germline V and J ends were trimmed by 2 bases and 4 bases, with 9 bases remaining between them. Looked up from germline, CDR1 is GTSNPN and CDR2 is SVGIG (reference sequence). The CDR3 DNA reads as TGTGCCTGGAGTCCGCAGGGAAATCAGCCCCAGCATTTT. It codes for CAWSPQGNQPQHF.

The chain links TRBV4-3 to TRBJ2-1, with D possibly TRBD2 on 6 matching bases. Germline CDR1 and CDR2: LGHNA and YSLEER. This CDR3 region has 14 residues. The V end lost 0 bases, the J end lost 10 bases, and 13 bases lay between the germline ends. CDR3: CASSQDRVSGEQFF. CDR3 nucleotide sequence: TGCGCCAGCAGCCAAGATCGAGTCAGCGGGGAGCAGTTCTTC.

The chain has TRBV7-2 and TRBJ1-2, with 7 bases identical to TRBD1. With 5 bases clipped from V and 0 bases from J, the junction kept 9 bases outside the gene matches. CDR3 size: 16 residues. Per the germline V gene, CDR1 is SGHTA and CDR2 is FQGNSA. The CDR3 coding sequence is TGTGCCAGCAGCCCAGGGGGACACCAACCTAACTATGGCTACACCTTC. Its translation is CASSPGGHQPNYGYTF.

The chain uses TRBV11-2 and TRBJ1-1; possible D gene TRBD1, 5 bases. The CDR3 has 13 amino acids. From germline, CDR1 is SGHAT and CDR2 FQNNGV. Trimming shortened V by 3 bases and J by 3 bases, and 8 bases separated the two germline ends. The CDR3 loop reads CASSFTQDTEAFF. The CDR3 region has the DNA TGTGCCAGCAGCTTCACACAGGACACTGAAGCTTTCTTT.

The V call is TRBV15, the J call TRBJ2-7; D possibly matches TRBD1 or TRBD2 (5 bases each). Germline V lookup: CDR1 LNHNV, CDR2 YYDKDF (reference sequence). The CDR3 runs to 17 residues. Trimming cost V 3 bases and J 5 bases, with 23 bases left between them. CDR3 amino acids: CATSREPPGRGNNEQYF. In DNA form, the CDR3 reads TGTGCCACCAGCAGGGAGCCTCCGGGACGGGGAAATAACGAGCAGTACTTC. The full variable domain, its missing parts supplied by reference TRBV15 and TRBJ2-7, is DAMVIQNPRYQVTQFGKPVTLSCSQTLNHNVMYWYQQKSSQAPKLLFHYYDKDFNNEADTPDNFQSRRPNTSFCFLDIRSPGLGDTAMYLCATSREPPGRGNNEQYFGPGTRLTVT.

Notes on this clone: Germline is not matched at one junction end, which may reflect a read error. The chain is built from TRBV7-7 and TRBJ2-2, with 9 bases that match TRBD2. CDR3 size: 19 residues. Looked up from germline, CDR1 is SSHAT and CDR2 is FNYEAQ (reference sequence). The chain's CDR3 is CASSLSAGGRFANTGELFF. Here the CDR3 DNA reads TGTGCTAGCAGCTTATCAGCGGGGGGCCGGTTCGCGAACACCGGGGAGCTGTTTTTT.

This chain links TRBV7-8 with TRBJ1-5, with 11 bases lining up with TRBD1. V trimming: 3 bases; J trimming: 6 bases; junction bases outside the gene matches: 4. The CDR3 contains 15 residues. Germline lookup yields CDR1 SGHVS and CDR2 FQNEAQ. CDR3 in amino acids: CASSLGQGGSQPQHF. DNA for the CDR3: TGTGCCAGCAGCTTGGGACAGGGGGGGAGTCAGCCCCAGCATTTT.

V usage is TRBV27 and J usage is TRBJ2-7; D is perhaps TRBD1 or TRBD2 (5 bases each). There are 16 residues in the CDR3. Deletions cut 0 bases from V and 0 bases from J, with 12 bases between. The V gene's germline CDR1 is MNHEY and CDR2 SMNVEV (reference sequence). CDR3 in amino acids: CASSLSMGLASYEQYF. The CDR3 nucleotides are TGTGCCAGCAGTTTATCCATGGGGCTAGCCTCCTACGAGCAGTACTTC.

The chain recombines TRBV5-1 with TRBJ1-1, with 9 bases identical to TRBD1. Losses at the gene ends were 4 bases for V and 5 bases for J; bases not matched to a gene: 9. The CDR3 is 15 amino acids. Per germline, CDR1 SGHRS and CDR2 YFSETQ. CDR3 nucleotide sequence: TGCGCCAGCAGCCCGGGAACAGGGGGCGAAACTGAAGCTTTCTTT. Translation: CASSPGTGGETEAFF.

The genes are TRBV30 and TRBJ2-6; TRBD1 or TRBD2 may be the D gene (6 bases each). The germline gives CDR1 GTSNPN, CDR2 SVGIG (reference sequence). V was shortened by 4 bases and J by 1 base, with 8 bases between the two germline ends. The CDR3 extends over 14 amino acids. This CDR3 reads CAWKGGSGANVLTF. The CDR3 nucleotides are TGTGCCTGGAAGGGGGGTTCTGGGGCCAACGTCCTGACTTTC.

The chain has TRBV30 and TRBJ1-5; a weak D match, TRBD1 (6 bases). The germline V and J ends were trimmed by 0 bases and 0 bases, with 24 bases remaining between them. CDR1 and CDR2 (germline): GTSNPN, SVGIG (reference sequence). This CDR3 contains 20 residues. For the CDR3, the DNA is TGTGCCTGGAGTGTACGCACTGGGCAGTCCAGGGGTTATAGCAATCAGCCCCAGCATTTT. Translation gives CAWSVRTGQSRGYSNQPQHF.

This clone occurred a few times. Other DNA sequences from this sample encode an identical CDR3 as well. This chain uses TRBV20-1 with TRBJ2-7, with D maybe TRBD1 (6 bases). Germline CDR1 reads DFQATT; CDR2 reads SNEGSKA (reference sequence). The CDR3 length is 11 residues. V gave up 3 bases and J gave up 5 bases, with 8 bases separating them. In DNA form, the CDR3 reads TGCAGTGCTAGGACAGGAAACGAGCAGTACTTC. As protein: CSARTGNEQYF.

This clone was detected only a few times. The chain couples TRBV7-2 to TRBJ2-2, with 7 nucleotides matching TRBD2. Germline V CDR1 and CDR2: SGHTA, FQGNSA. The CDR3 is 17 amino acids. With 5 bases clipped from V and 1 base from J, the junction kept 10 bases outside the gene matches. In DNA form, the CDR3 reads TGTGCCAGCAGCCCCTCCCGGGCTAGCGGGAACACCGGGGAGCTGTTTTTT. Its protein is CASSPSRASGNTGELFF. The entire variable domain, with the rest obtained from reference TRBV7-2 and TRBJ2-2, is as follows: GAGVSQSPSNKVTEKGKDVELRCDPISGHTALYWYRQSLGQGLEFLIYFQGNSAPDKSGLPSDRFSAERTGGSVSTLTIQRTQQEDSAVYLCASSPSRASGNTGELFFGEGSRLTVL.

This clone was detected only a few times. This sequence joins TRBV19 and TRBJ2-7; D might be TRBD2 (6 bases). The germline V and J ends were trimmed by 9 bases and 3 bases, with 15 bases remaining between them. Germline CDR1 and CDR2: LNHDA and SQIVND (reference sequence). CDR3 length: 13 amino acids. The CDR3 DNA reads TGTGCCAGCCGGGGGAGCGGAGTCTACGAGCAGTACTTC. This codes for CASRGSGVYEQYF.

This chain joins TRBV6-6 and TRBJ1-1; D is uncertain. CDR1 MNHNY and CDR2 SVGAGI come from the germline V gene (reference sequence). The CDR3 covers 12 residues. The V gene lost 7 bases and the J gene lost 10 bases, with 16 bases spanning the gap. The chain's CDR3 is CASKNDPSRAFF. The DNA for the CDR3 is TGTGCCAGCAAAAACGACCCGTCGAGAGCTTTCTTT.

The V and J genes are TRBV6-1 and TRBJ1-2; maybe TRBD1 (5 bases). Trimming shortened V by 8 bases and J by 8 bases, and 12 bases separated the two germline ends. The CDR3 is 11 residues long. CDR1 and CDR2 (germline): MNHNS, SASEGT. CDR3 loop: CASRGIAGYTF. The DNA for the CDR3 is TGTGCCAGCCGGGGGATCGCGGGCTACACCTTC.